Following are 28 T cell receptor beta chains from one sample sequenced in a study of blood T cell repertoires in COVID-19. Sequenced by immunoSEQ multiplex PCR; TCRdb stores in-frame clones only, minus some. This sample carries tens of thousands of clones, roughly 91% of them seen once, and the ten largest clones take roughly a fifth. Specimen: peripheral blood. These receptors were obtained from a human donor in a cohort sampled during active COVID-19.

The J gene is TRBJ2-5, the V gene TRBV7-2; 11 bases line up with TRBD2. V lost 5 bases to trimming and J lost 5 bases; unmatched junction nucleotides: 7. CDR3 length equals 15 residues. Germline V CDR1 and CDR2: SGHTA, FQGNSA. The CDR3 region is CASSPGLAVGETQYF. The CDR3, as DNA: TGTGCCAGCAGCCCGGGACTAGCGGTAGGGGAGACCCAGTACTTC. Full variable domain (remainder filled in from reference TRBV7-2 and TRBJ2-5): GAGVSQSPSNKVTEKGKDVELRCDPISGHTALYWYRQSLGQGLEFLIYFQGNSAPDKSGLPSDRFSAERTGGSVSTLTIQRTQQEDSAVYLCASSPGLAVGETQYFGPGTRLLVL.

This clone was seen once. The chain combines TRBV5-1 with TRBJ2-7; D unresolved. V was trimmed by 0 bases and J by 7 bases, leaving 17 bases between them. CDR3 size: 15 residues. CDR1 SGHRS and CDR2 YFSETQ come from the germline V gene. The CDR3 DNA reads as TGCGCCAGCAGCTTGGCTAGTTCCTCGCCAATTGAGCAGTACTTC. It is translated as CASSLASSSPIEQYF.

The chain carries TRBV19 and TRBJ1-4; 7 bases are shared with TRBD1. Losses at the gene ends were 7 bases for V and 1 base for J; bases not matched to a gene: 12. CDR3 length equals 17 residues. Germline loops: CDR1 LNHDA, CDR2 SQIVND (reference sequence). The CDR3 coding sequence is TGTGCCAGTATGGCCCCGGACAGGACGATAACTAATGAAAAACTGTTTTTT. Its translation is CASMAPDRTITNEKLFF. Variable domain in full (rest from reference TRBV19 and TRBJ1-4): DGGITQSPKYLFRKEGQNVTLSCEQNLNHDAMYWYRQDPGQGLRLIYYSQIVNDFQKGDIAEGYSVSREKKESFPLTVTSAQKNPTAFYLCASMAPDRTITNEKLFFGSGTQLSVL.

The chain carries TRBV3-1 (or the pseudogene TRBV3-2) and TRBJ2-5, with TRBD2 identical over 9 bases. Looked up from germline, CDR1 is LGHDT and CDR2 is YNNKEL (reference sequence). This CDR3 spans 15 amino acids. The J segment lost 5 bases and the V segment lost 4 bases, leaving 8 bases of the junction unmatched. CDR3 loop: CASSLPRTSAETQYF. CDR3 nucleotides: TGTGCCAGCAGCCTTCCCCGGACTAGCGCTGAGACCCAGTACTTC.

The chain links TRBV5-1 to TRBJ2-1, with 9 positions matching TRBD1. CDR1 is SGHRS and CDR2 is YFSETQ in the germline V gene. The CDR3 sequence is 16 residues long. The V segment lost 0 bases and the J segment 9 bases; nucleotides outside the gene matches: 10. CDR3 bases: TGCGCCAGCAGCTTGGAGTTCAGGACAGGGGAGGGTGAGCAGTTCTTC. It encodes CASSLEFRTGEGEQFF.

V and J are TRBV19 and TRBJ2-4; 7 bases match TRBD1. The V and J ends lost 8 bases and 4 bases, in that order; junction bases with no gene match: 5. Germline CDR1 is LNHDA and CDR2 is SQIVND (reference sequence). The CDR3 runs 13 residues. This CDR3 reads CASRRGQKNIQYF. CDR3 sequence (DNA): TGTGCCAGTCGTCGGGGACAGAAAAACATTCAGTACTTC.

The chain carries TRBV5-6 and TRBJ1-4; possible D gene TRBD1, 5 bases. Germline-derived CDR1 and CDR2 are SGHDT and YYEEEE. V lost 0 bases and J 2 bases, leaving 8 bases between the germline ends. CDR3 length equals 15 residues. CDR3 sequence reads: CASSLVQGTNEKLFF. In nucleotides, the CDR3 is TGTGCCAGCAGCTTGGTGCAGGGTACTAATGAAAAACTGTTTTTT.

This clone was observed a handful of times. V usage is TRBV6-2 or TRBV6-3 and J usage is TRBJ1-1, with no clear D. CDR3 length equals 13 residues. The germline V gene encodes CDR1 MNHEY and CDR2 SVGEGT. V gave up 2 bases and J gave up 3 bases, with 7 bases separating them. In nucleotides, the CDR3 is TGTGCCAGCAGTTACCGTGAGGACACTGAAGCTTTCTTT. It specifies CASSYREDTEAFF.

This rearrangement joins TRBV18 to TRBJ2-2, with 9 bases lining up with TRBD2. Germline CDR1 is KGHSH and CDR2 is LQKENI. The CDR3 contains 17 residues. With V trimmed by 4 bases and J by 4 bases, 10 bases remained unmatched. CDR3 nucleotide sequence: TGTGCCAGCTCACAAGCAACACCTAGCGGGATCACCGGGGAGCTGTTTTTT. Translating gives CASSQATPSGITGELFF.

The chain links TRBV6-5 to TRBJ1-3; 7 bases map to TRBD1. The CDR3 contains 14 residues. Per the germline V gene, CDR1 is MNHEY and CDR2 is SVGAGI. The V segment lost 6 bases and the J segment 1 base; nucleotides outside the gene matches: 3. The DNA for the CDR3 is TGTGCCAGCAGCAGGGGGAGTTCTGGAAACACCATATATTTT. This codes for CASSRGSSGNTIYF.

The rearrangement joins TRBV25-1 to TRBJ2-2, with 11 bases aligning to TRBD2. This CDR3 comprises 15 residues. CDR1 is MGHDK, CDR2 SYGVNS, per germline. Trimming at V came to 9 bases and at J to 4 bases, leaving 7 bases not matched to a gene. The CDR3 DNA reads as TGTGCCAGTGTAGCGGGGGGGCTAATCACCGGGGAGCTGTTTTTT. This codes for CASVAGGLITGELFF.

V is TRBV6-4 and J is TRBJ1-3; D gene uncertain. Germline-derived CDR1 and CDR2 are MRHNA and SNTAGT. V gave up 10 bases and J gave up 0 bases, with 19 bases separating them. This CDR3 has 16 residues. The CDR3 DNA follows: TGTGCCACCTTGTTACGACGGGGAGTCTCTGGAAACACCATATATTTT. This gives the protein CATLLRRGVSGNTIYF.

The gene calls are TRBV27 and TRBJ1-1; D gene unclear. V lost 5 bases to trimming and J lost 0 bases, with 7 bases between them. This CDR3 is built from 13 residues. CDR1 and CDR2 from the germline V gene are MNHEY and SMNVEV (reference sequence). CDR3 sequence reads: CASSPRVNTEAFF. For the CDR3, the DNA is TGTGCCAGCAGTCCCCGAGTGAACACTGAAGCTTTCTTT.

The J gene is TRBJ2-7, the V gene TRBV15, with TRBD1 matching 7 bases. This CDR3 is 14 amino acids long. V was pared by 1 base and J by 5 bases, with 5 bases of the junction left unmatched. Germline loops: CDR1 LNHNV, CDR2 YYDKDF (reference sequence). CDR3 region: CATSRGQGRHEQYF. The CDR3 DNA follows: TGTGCCACCAGCAGAGGACAGGGTAGGCACGAGCAGTACTTC.

The chain joins TRBV11-2 to TRBJ2-7; D is unresolved. CDR1 and CDR2 from the germline V gene are SGHAT and FQNNGV. V lost 1 base to trimming and J lost 1 base, with 11 bases between them. There are 15 residues in the CDR3. The CDR3 loop reads CASSLGAGPSYEQYF. The CDR3 bases are TGTGCCAGCAGCTTAGGGGCCGGTCCATCCTACGAGCAGTACTTC.

This rearrangement joins TRBV27 to TRBJ1-1; D is unresolved. Germline CDR1 reads MNHEY; CDR2 reads SMNVEV (reference sequence). V was cut by 0 bases and J by 1 base, with 12 bases left in between. The CDR3 covers 16 residues. CDR3 protein: CASSLSGRRRNTEAFF. Here the CDR3 DNA reads TGTGCCAGCAGTTTATCGGGCAGGAGGAGGAACACTGAAGCTTTCTTT.

The genes are TRBV28 and TRBJ2-7, with unresolved D. The CDR3 consists of 11 residues. V lost 7 bases and J 6 bases, leaving 10 bases between the germline ends. The V gene's germline CDR1 is MDHEN and CDR2 SYDVKM. The CDR3 here is CASTTPGEQYF. CDR3 DNA: TGTGCCAGCACTACTCCGGGCGAGCAGTACTTC.

The chain uses TRBV7-2 and TRBJ1-4, with a weak D call TRBD1 (5 bases). Germline CDR1 and CDR2: SGHTA and FQGNSA. This CDR3 is 15 amino acids long. The V end was cut by 1 base, the J end by 6 bases, with 12 bases between. CDR3: CASSLVPGGDEKLFF. CDR3 nucleotide sequence: TGTGCCAGCAGCTTAGTTCCCGGGGGGGATGAAAAACTGTTTTTT.

Only one count was recorded for this clone. The chain links TRBV7-8 to TRBJ1-2; weak D call: TRBD1 (6 bases). The germline V and J ends were trimmed by 1 base and 1 base, with 10 bases remaining between them. The CDR3 loop spans 15 amino acids. The germline V gene encodes CDR1 SGHVS and CDR2 FQNEAQ. The CDR3 nucleotides read TGTGCCAGCAGCTTAGGTGGACAGCATAACTATGGCTACACCTTC. Amino acid sequence: CASSLGGQHNYGYTF.

This chain joins TRBV7-2 and TRBJ1-3; 11 bases are a match to TRBD1. The CDR3 consists of 17 residues. V gave up 1 base and J gave up 1 base; unmatched junction bases: 3. Germline values: CDR1 SGHTA, CDR2 FQGNSA. The CDR3: CASSLVGTGGSGNTIYF. The CDR3 DNA sequence: TGTGCCAGCAGCTTAGTGGGGACAGGGGGGTCTGGAAACACCATATATTTT. The entire variable domain, with the rest obtained from reference TRBV7-2 and TRBJ1-3, is as follows: GAGVSQSPSNKVTEKGKDVELRCDPISGHTALYWYRQSLGQGLEFLIYFQGNSAPDKSGLPSDRFSAERTGGSVSTLTIQRTQQEDSAVYLCASSLVGTGGSGNTIYFGEGSWLTVV.

This clone was picked up one time. The chain has TRBV5-1 and TRBJ2-3; a possible D gene is TRBD1 (5 bases). From germline, CDR1 is SGHRS and CDR2 YFSETQ. CDR3 length equals 15 residues. V lost 4 bases and J 4 bases, leaving 16 bases between the germline ends. In DNA, the CDR3 is TGCGCCAGCAGCCATGGCCAGGGTCGGGCAGATACGCAGTATTTT. Translated: CASSHGQGRADTQYF.

This sequence joins TRBV28 and TRBJ2-7; 9 bases align to TRBD1. Germline V gene sequence: CDR1 MDHEN, CDR2 SYDVKM. CDR3 length: 14 residues. The V and J ends lost 7 bases and 5 bases, in that order; junction bases with no gene match: 9. The CDR3 bases are TGTGCCAGCACCCCGGGACAGGGTAAAAACGAGCAGTACTTC. Its translation: CASTPGQGKNEQYF.

The gene calls are TRBV4-1 and TRBJ2-3, with D possibly TRBD2 on 6 matching bases. V was trimmed by 4 bases and J by 4 bases, leaving 9 bases between them. The V gene's germline CDR1 is MGHRA and CDR2 YSYEKL. This CDR3 contains 13 residues. CDR3 loop: CASSRAGSDTQYF. The CDR3 nucleotides are TGCGCCAGCAGCCGGGCGGGATCAGATACGCAGTATTTT.

The chain uses TRBV11-3 and TRBJ2-1, with TRBD1 matching 10 bases. CDR3 size: 15 residues. The V and J ends lost 4 bases and 4 bases, in that order; junction bases with no gene match: 4. Germline V gives CDR1 SGHNT, CDR2 YENEEA. CDR3 sequence reads: CASSSRDRGYNEQFF. The CDR3 coding sequence is TGTGCCAGCAGCTCACGGGACAGGGGTTACAATGAGCAGTTCTTC.

J is TRBJ1-4 and V is TRBV4-1, with 7 bases matching TRBD1. Germline loops: CDR1 MGHRA, CDR2 YSYEKL. Unmatched junction bases numbered 9, after V lost 1 base and J lost 4 bases. The CDR3 is 17 residues long. Here the CDR3 reads CASSQGQGVFGNEKLFF. CDR3 nucleotides: TGCGCCAGCAGCCAAGGGCAGGGGGTTTTTGGTAATGAAAAACTGTTTTTT.

By share, this clone counts as medium-sized. CDR3 sequence (DNA): TGCGCCAGCAGCAACTATTCTACAACTAATGAAAAACTGTTTTTT. This gives the protein CASSNYSTTNEKLFF. V usage is TRBV5-1 and J usage is TRBJ1-4; no reliable D call. CDR3 length: 15 amino acids. Germline V gene data show CDR1 as SGHRS and CDR2 as YFSETQ. V gave up 4 bases and J gave up 0 bases, with 10 bases separating them.

This clone was counted a single time. This chain uses TRBV21-1 with TRBJ2-1; the DNA was not used to check the table's D call, TRBD2. TRBV21-1 is shown as a pseudogene. This CDR3 spans 16 amino acids. Written as DNA, the CDR3 is TGTGCCAGCAGCAAAGGCCGACTAGCGGGAGTTAATGAGCAGTTCTTC. Its translation is CASSKGRLAGVNEQFF.

The chain has TRBV19 and TRBJ1-5, with 11 bases aligning to TRBD1. The CDR3 loop spans 16 amino acids. Trimming removed 3 bases from V and 3 bases from J; junction bases left unmatched: 4. Germline V gene data show CDR1 as LNHDA and CDR2 as SQIVND (reference sequence). This chain's CDR3 is CASSMGDRGFNQPQHF. DNA of the CDR3: TGTGCCAGTAGTATGGGGGACAGGGGGTTCAATCAGCCCCAGCATTTT.